Each of the 29 T cell receptor beta chains below was sequenced from the same sample in a study of multiple sclerosis patients with progressive multifocal leukoencephalopathy. The sample's time point: approximately 12 months of natalizumab therapy. The protocol was immunoSEQ multiplex PCR, while the TCRdb copy is restricted to in-frame clones and leaves out a portion. The sample yields fewer than 35,000 clones, around 90% seen once. Sequencing used PBMCs, obtained from a patient treated with natalizumab. The receptor set was obtained from a human donor with multiple sclerosis.

This clone has more than one count but fewer than ten. The chain joins TRBV19 to TRBJ1-1; TRBD1 aligns across 11 bases. This CDR3 contains 18 residues. Trimming took 3 bases from V and 2 from J; bases not matched to a gene: 11. The germline V gene encodes CDR1 LNHDA and CDR2 SQIVND (reference sequence). Written as DNA, the CDR3 is TGTGCCAGTAGTATTCGGACAGGGGGCGCGGGGCCTAACACTGAAGCTTTCTTT. Protein product: CASSIRTGGAGPNTEAFF.

This chain joins TRBV11-1 and TRBJ2-1; D remains unclear. This CDR3 is 15 amino acids long. Germline assignment: CDR1 SGHAT and CDR2 FQDESV (reference sequence). V gave up 5 bases and J gave up 0 bases, with 11 bases separating them. CDR3 bases: TGTGCCAGCAGCCCGGCCCCACGCTCCTACAATGAGCAGTTCTTC. It encodes CASSPAPRSYNEQFF. Full variable domain (missing parts from reference TRBV11-1 and TRBJ2-1): EAEVAQSPRYKITEKSQAVAFWCDPISGHATLYWYRQILGQGPELLVQFQDESVVDDSQLPKDRFSAERLKGVDSTLKIQPAELGDSAMYLCASSPAPRSYNEQFFGPGTRLTVL.

The gene calls are TRBV30 and TRBJ2-7; D gene uncertain. CDR3 length: 13 residues. Germline CDR1 GTSNPN, CDR2 SVGIG (reference sequence). V gave up 2 bases and J gave up 4 bases, with 12 bases separating them. The CDR3 coding sequence is TGTGCCTGGAGTCAAGACCCCTTATACGAGCAGTACTTC. This codes for CAWSQDPLYEQYF.

This chain uses TRBV18 with TRBJ1-1; 10 positions match TRBD1. CDR3 size: 15 residues. The V gene's germline CDR1 is KGHSH and CDR2 LQKENI. V gave up 3 bases and J gave up 8 bases; unmatched junction bases: 9. The CDR3 coding sequence is TGTGCCAGCTCACCCGGACAGGGGGTTTCTCCCGAAGCTTTCTTT. Amino acid sequence: CASSPGQGVSPEAFF.

The gene calls are TRBV9 and TRBJ1-5; D is uncertain. Per the germline V gene, CDR1 is SGDLS and CDR2 is YYNGEE. The CDR3 contains 15 residues. V lost 1 base and J 5 bases, leaving 13 bases between the germline ends. The CDR3, as DNA: TGTGCCAGCAGCGTAAGCCCCACTGAGGATCAGCCCCAGCATTTT. It yields the protein CASSVSPTEDQPQHF.

This chain links TRBV2 with TRBJ2-7, with TRBD1 matching 7 bases. The trim removed 4 bases at V and 3 bases at J, leaving 3 bases unmatched. CDR1 is SNHLY and CDR2 is FYNNEI in the germline V gene. The CDR3 is made up of 13 amino acids. The CDR3: CASSGQGFYEQYF. The CDR3 DNA reads as TGTGCCAGCAGTGGACAGGGTTTCTACGAGCAGTACTTC.

The V and J genes are TRBV27 and TRBJ1-3, with D uncertain. CDR1 and CDR2 (germline): MNHEY, SMNVEV (reference sequence). The CDR3 has 15 residues. Between the trimmed V and J ends, which lost 3 bases and 0 bases, there was a span of 9 bases. The CDR3 sequence is CASSLAGYSGNTIYF. The CDR3, as DNA: TGTGCCAGCAGTTTGGCGGGGTACTCTGGAAACACCATATATTTT.

The V gene is TRBV5-1, the J gene TRBJ1-4; 7 bases line up with TRBD1. Germline CDR1 SGHRS, CDR2 YFSETQ. J gave up 6 bases and V 4 bases, and 15 bases lay outside the gene matches. The CDR3 sequence is 17 residues long. CDR3 sequence: CASSPGQRRGLYEKLFF. CDR3 DNA: TGCGCCAGCAGCCCGGGACAGCGGAGGGGGCTTTATGAAAAACTGTTTTTT.

The chain joins TRBV7-2 to TRBJ2-3; either TRBD1 or TRBD2 may fit D (5 bases each). Per germline, CDR1 SGHTA and CDR2 FQGNSA. The CDR3 extends over 17 amino acids. Between the trimmed V and J ends, which lost 0 bases and 0 bases, there was a span of 13 bases. CDR3 bases: TGTGCCAGCAGCTTAGCTACCGGGGCATTTAGCACAGATACGCAGTATTTT. Amino acids: CASSLATGAFSTDTQYF.

The rearrangement joins TRBV19 to TRBJ1-1; D is undetermined. V was trimmed by 4 bases and J by 6 bases, leaving 6 bases between them. The germline gives CDR1 LNHDA, CDR2 SQIVND (reference sequence). The CDR3 extends over 11 amino acids. CDR3 coding DNA: TGTGCCAGTAGTACTACGGCTGAAGCTTTCTTT. The encoded protein is CASSTTAEAFF.

This chain connects TRBV4-3 to TRBJ1-6, with a possible D match to TRBD1 (6 bases). CDR1 and CDR2 from the germline V gene are LGHNA and YSLEER. Trimming left V 0 bases short and J 7 bases short, with 16 bases between. The CDR3 is 17 amino acids. This CDR3 is CASSQEGGGGINSPLHF. CDR3 DNA sequence: TGCGCCAGCAGCCAAGAAGGGGGTGGGGGGATAAATTCACCCCTCCACTTT.

The rearrangement uses TRBV5-1 and TRBJ1-2; a weak D match, TRBD1 (5 bases). Germline-derived CDR1 and CDR2 are SGHRS and YFSETQ. The CDR3 is made up of 14 amino acids. V was clipped by 4 bases and J by 7 bases, with 17 bases between them. CDR3 amino acids: CASSPQGESIGYTF. The CDR3 DNA is TGCGCCAGCAGCCCGCAAGGGGAATCTATTGGCTACACCTTC. The whole variable domain, filled in from reference TRBV5-1 and TRBJ1-2, reads KAGVTQTPRYLIKTRGQQVTLSCSPISGHRSVSWYQQTPGQGLQFLFEYFSETQRNKGNFPGRFSGRQFSNSRSEMNVSTLELGDSALYLCASSPQGESIGYTFGSGTRLTVV.

The rearrangement links TRBV19 to TRBJ1-5; 9 bases are a match to TRBD1. V shed 6 bases and J 6 bases; nucleotides not matched to a gene: 9. This CDR3 contains 15 residues. Germline V gives CDR1 LNHDA, CDR2 SQIVND (reference sequence). The CDR3 bases are TGTGCCAGTAGATCGACAGGGGGTGGAGGTCAGCCCCAGCATTTT. It yields the protein CASRSTGGGGQPQHF.

The gene calls are TRBV23-1 and TRBJ1-1; TRBD1 might be the D (5 bases). TRBV23-1 is an ORF; its function is uncertain. The CDR3 spans 15 residues. V was pared by 2 bases and J by 4 bases, with 14 bases between. CDR3 in DNA: TGCGCCAGCAGTCAAGGGGGTGAGGGCTCCACTGAAGCTTTCTTT. This codes for CASSQGGEGSTEAFF.

The chain combines TRBV19 with TRBJ1-1; a possible D gene is TRBD1 (5 bases). Trimming stripped 3 bases from V and 1 base from J, with 9 bases between. The CDR3 is 14 amino acids. Germline V gene lookup returns CDR1 LNHDA and CDR2 SQIVND (reference sequence). The DNA for the CDR3 is TGTGCCAGTAGTATCTTCGGGGGGAACACTGAAGCTTTCTTT. Translated: CASSIFGGNTEAFF.

The chain has TRBV28 and TRBJ1-6; D unresolved. Per germline, CDR1 MDHEN and CDR2 SYDVKM. The CDR3 has 13 residues. Trimming removed 6 bases from V and 2 bases from J, with 5 bases in between. The CDR3 spells CASSATYNSPLHF. In nucleotides, the CDR3 is TGTGCCAGCAGCGCGACCTATAATTCACCCCTCCACTTT.

This clone has more than one count but fewer than ten. The rearrangement joins TRBV6-5 to TRBJ1-2; no firm D call. Per the germline V gene, CDR1 is MNHEY and CDR2 is SVGAGI. The V and J ends lost 4 bases and 8 bases respectively, with 14 bases between them. The CDR3 is 13 residues long. CDR3 coding DNA: TGTGCCAGCAGTTCCGGACTGATCGGGGGCTACACCTTC. Translating it yields CASSSGLIGGYTF.

This chain links TRBV7-9 with TRBJ2-5, with D perhaps matching TRBD1 (6 bases). The DNA matches TRBJ2-7 better at its end, which makes the J call doubtful. CDR3 length equals 15 residues. Looked up from germline, CDR1 is SEHNR and CDR2 is FQNEAQ (reference sequence). The CDR3 spells CASSTDRRAAYEQYF. The CDR3 DNA sequence: TGTGCCAGCAGCACGGACAGACGTGCGGCCTACGAGCAGTACTTC.

The CDR3 sequence is CASRSFGASTDTQYF. The CDR3 nucleotides are TGTGCCAGCAGAAGTTTTGGGGCTAGCACAGATACGCAGTATTTT. The V gene is TRBV28, the J gene TRBJ2-3, with a weak D call TRBD1 (5 bases). CDR3 size: 15 residues. The V gene's germline CDR1 is MDHEN and CDR2 SYDVKM. Trimming removed 6 bases from V and 0 bases from J, with 13 bases in between.

V usage is TRBV6-1 and J usage is TRBJ1-6; D not certain. The V gene's germline CDR1 is MNHNS and CDR2 SASEGT. The CDR3 has 14 residues. V dropped 4 bases and J dropped 3 bases, with 7 bases sitting between them. CDR3 sequence: CASSVQVYNSPLHF. In DNA, the CDR3 is TGTGCCAGCAGTGTCCAGGTCTATAATTCACCCCTCCACTTT.

This clone appeared a single time. The rearrangement uses TRBV11-2 and TRBJ2-2; either TRBD1 or TRBD2 may fit D (6 bases each). The CDR3 length is 18 residues. Trimming took 0 bases from V and 4 from J, leaving 18 bases between them. From germline, CDR1 is SGHAT and CDR2 FQNNGV. CDR3 residues: CASSLDSAEGGSTGELFF. For the CDR3, the DNA is TGTGCCAGCAGCTTAGATAGTGCAGAGGGGGGTTCCACCGGGGAGCTGTTTTTT.

The V call is TRBV11-2, the J call TRBJ2-1; perhaps TRBD1 as D (5 bases). Germline V gene lookup returns CDR1 SGHAT and CDR2 FQNNGV. This CDR3 is built from 15 residues. The V gene lost 7 bases and the J gene lost 2 bases, with 15 bases spanning the gap. Written as DNA, the CDR3 is TGTGCCAGCACCCTCAGGGCGGCCCCCTACAATGAGCAGTTCTTC. Translation gives CASTLRAAPYNEQFF.

The rearrangement links TRBV30 to TRBJ2-5; tentatively, D is TRBD2 (5 bases). Looked up from germline, CDR1 is GTSNPN and CDR2 is SVGIG (reference sequence). The CDR3 has 14 amino acids. V was trimmed by 6 bases and J by 3 bases, leaving 17 bases between them. CDR3 sequence reads: CACEGAPYKETQYF. The CDR3 nucleotides read TGTGCCTGTGAGGGTGCGCCTTACAAAGAGACCCAGTACTTC. The entire variable domain, with the rest obtained from reference TRBV30 and TRBJ2-5, is as follows: SQTIHQWPATLVQPVGSPLSLECTVEGTSNPNLYWYRQAAGRGLQLLFYSVGIGQISSEVPQNLSASRPQDRQFILSSKKLLLSDSGFYLCACEGAPYKETQYFGPGTRLLVL.

This clone occurred once. The chain couples TRBV9 to TRBJ1-3; 7 bases match TRBD1. V shed 3 bases, J shed 0 bases, and the junction held 3 bases outside the gene matches. Germline values: CDR1 SGDLS, CDR2 YYNGEE. CDR3 length: 15 residues. This CDR3 is CASSETGSSGNTIYF. The CDR3 coding sequence is TGTGCCAGCAGCGAGACAGGGTCCTCTGGAAACACCATATATTTT.

The table lists this clone with a few counts. The chain employs TRBV6-1 and TRBJ1-1; maybe TRBD1 (6 bases). Trimming took off 5 bases at V and 1 base at J, with 11 bases between the two ends. This CDR3 has 14 amino acids. CDR1 and CDR2 (germline): MNHNS, SASEGT. CDR3 protein: CASSPWTANTEAFF. The CDR3 DNA reads TGTGCCAGCAGTCCCTGGACAGCGAACACTGAAGCTTTCTTT.

The chain links TRBV5-1 to TRBJ2-7; D unresolved. Per germline, CDR1 SGHRS and CDR2 YFSETQ. This CDR3 contains 13 residues. V was shortened by 3 bases and J by 5 bases, with 12 bases between the two germline ends. The CDR3 DNA reads as TGCGCCAGCAGCTGGCAGGCATCGGACGAGCAGTACTTC. Translation: CASSWQASDEQYF.

The chain couples TRBV10-3 to TRBJ1-1; 7 bases fit TRBD1. J lost 1 base, V lost 11 bases, and 7 bases had no gene match. This CDR3 has 13 amino acids. Germline-derived CDR1 and CDR2 are ENHRY and SYGVKD. The CDR3 DNA reads as TGTGCCGTCGAGGGGGCTGCGAACACTGAAGCTTTCTTT. Translating gives CAVEGAANTEAFF.

This clone showed up just a few times. The chain uses TRBV14 and TRBJ1-1, with 8 bases lining up with TRBD1. The CDR3 runs 16 residues. Germline V CDR1 and CDR2: SGHDN, FVKESK. V shed 5 bases, J shed 2 bases, and the junction held 10 bases outside the gene matches. CDR3 in amino acids: CASSLRRQGLNTEAFF. In DNA form, the CDR3 reads TGTGCCAGCAGCTTAAGGAGACAGGGGCTTAACACTGAAGCTTTCTTT. Variable domain in full (rest from reference TRBV14 and TRBJ1-1): EAGVTQFPSHSVIEKGQTVTLRCDPISGHDNLYWYRRVMGKEIKFLLHFVKESKQDESGMPNNRFLAERTGGTYSTLKVQPAELEDSGVYFCASSLRRQGLNTEAFFGQGTRLTVV.

The gene calls are TRBV7-6 and TRBJ2-7; D gene uncertain. The CDR3 consists of 15 residues. Germline V gene sequence: CDR1 SGHVS, CDR2 FNYEAQ. Deletions cut 1 base from V and 6 bases from J, with 16 bases between. The CDR3 region has the DNA TGTGCCAGCAGCTTAGAGACCGCACAAATGGCCGAGCAGTACTTC. It is translated as CASSLETAQMAEQYF.